The rows below give T cell receptor beta chains drawn from one sample of a study of blood T cell repertoires in COVID-19. Produced via immunoSEQ multiplex PCR; TCRdb's table is partial and in-frame only. The sample lists around 240,000 clones; about 87% were seen once. Sequencing used PBMCs or T cells enriched from blood (not recorded which). These receptors all stem from a man aged 50 or older who had been exposed to COVID-19. Both conserved end residues are part of each CDR3. Each record gives: CDR3 DNA, CDR3 protein, D gene, clone size, V gene, J gene. D genes are given only for firm matches. Expanded clones get a size class; other rows say once, few or many, or leave the size out.

TGCGCCAGCAGCCCAACGGAGAACTATGGCTACACCTTC	CASSPTENYGYTF	-	once	TRBV5-1	TRBJ1-2
TGTGCCAGCAGCTTCGTTCGCGGGGAGACCCAGTACTTC	CASSFVRGETQYF	-	-	TRBV11-1	TRBJ2-5
TGTGCCAGCAGCTTAGGGCGGGGGCTGAGCACTGAAGCTTTCTTT	CASSLGRGLSTEAFF	-	-	TRBV7-3	TRBJ1-1
TGCGCCAGCAGCTTGGCCGGAGGGCGGAACACTGAAGCTTTCTTT	CASSLAGGRNTEAFF	-	-	TRBV5-1	TRBJ1-1
TGTGCCAGTTCCGACAGACGGCGAGCCCCTCCTCCTAATGAAAAACTGTTTTTT	CASSDRRRAPPPNEKLFF	-	-	TRBV19	TRBJ1-4
TGCGCCAGCAGCCTACAGGGTTTTCAAGAGACCCAGTACTTC	CASSLQGFQETQYF	-	-	TRBV5-1	TRBJ2-5
TGTGCCAGCAGCCCACCCTCGACGGGAGGGCCCTACAATGAGCAGTTCTTC	CASSPPSTGGPYNEQFF	TRBD2	-	TRBV7-9	TRBJ2-1
TGTGCCTCGGCCCGACTAGCGGGAGGTGATGAGCAGTTCTTC	CASARLAGGDEQFF	TRBD2	-	TRBV2	TRBJ2-1
TGTGCCAGCAGCGCGGACCGGGACAGGGGTAATGAAAAACTGTTTTTT	CASSADRDRGNEKLFF	TRBD1	-	TRBV5-6	TRBJ1-4
TGCGCCAGCAGCAAAGGGACTTACACAGATACGCAGTATTTT	CASSKGTYTDTQYF	-	once	TRBV5-1	TRBJ2-3
TGTGCCAGCATCTCAGGGGGCAACTATGGCTACACCTTC	CASISGGNYGYTF	TRBD1	-	TRBV2	TRBJ1-2
TGTGCCAGCAGGCGAACTACAACCTCCTACGAGCAGTACTTC	CASRRTTTSYEQYF	-	-	TRBV6-1	TRBJ2-7
TGTGCCAGCAGTGACCACGGCCCGTTCGTTGTGGAGGCCGGGGAGCTGTTTTTT	CASSDHGPFVVEAGELFF	-	-	TRBV2	TRBJ2-2
TGTGCCAGCTCACCACAAGGGGATCAGCCCCAGCATTTT	CASSPQGDQPQHF	-	-	TRBV18	TRBJ1-5
TGTGCCACCAGTGAGCGGGACAGGGGAGACACCGGGGAGCTGTTTTTT	CATSERDRGDTGELFF	TRBD1	-	TRBV24-1	TRBJ2-2
TGTGCCAGCCGGAGCGACAGGTATTCCTACGAGCAGTACTTC	CASRSDRYSYEQYF	-	-	TRBV27	TRBJ2-7
TGTGCCAGCAGCTTGGGCTACAGGGGGCTCGATGGGGCCAACGTCCTGACTTTC	CASSLGYRGLDGANVLTF	TRBD1	-	TRBV5-4	TRBJ2-6
TGTGCCAGCAGCTGGTTTACCGGGATCGTCTACAATGAGCAGTTCTTC	CASSWFTGIVYNEQFF	-	-	TRBV7-8	TRBJ2-1
TGTGCCAGCAGCCCCCGGGACAGGGGGTTCAATGAGCAGTTCTTC	CASSPRDRGFNEQFF	TRBD1	-	TRBV28	TRBJ2-1
TGTGCCAGCAGCCTCAACCCCGGGACTAGCGGGACTAGCACAGATACGCAGTATTTT	CASSLNPGTSGTSTDTQYF	TRBD2	-	TRBV9	TRBJ2-3
TGTGCCAGTAGTATGAGGACACAGTACCAAGAGACCCAGTACTTC	CASSMRTQYQETQYF	-	-	TRBV19	TRBJ2-5
TGTGCCAGCAGCTTAGCAGAGGGACTAGCACATGAGCAGTTCTTC	CASSLAEGLAHEQFF	TRBD2	many	TRBV7-9	TRBJ2-1
TGTGCCAGCAGTGAGTGGGACAGAGCCTACGAGCAGTACTTC	CASSEWDRAYEQYF	TRBD1	-	TRBV6-1	TRBJ2-7
TGTGCCAGCAGTGAAGTGGGGAGGGCCGGCGCAGATACGCAGTATTTT	CASSEVGRAGADTQYF	TRBD2	-	TRBV2	TRBJ2-3
TGTGCCAGCAGCCCAGCGGGGAAAAGGACCGGGGAGCTGTTTTTT	CASSPAGKRTGELFF	TRBD2	-	TRBV3-1/TRBV3-2	TRBJ2-2
TGTGCCAGCAGCTTAGGGCCAGACTATGGCTACACCTTC	CASSLGPDYGYTF	-	once	TRBV7-8	TRBJ1-2
TGTGCCTGGAGGAACAGGGTAATCCCTGAAGCTTTCTTT	CAWRNRVIPEAFF	-	-	TRBV30	TRBJ1-1
TGTGCCAGCGTAATTGGGGAGGGGACTGAAGCTTTCTTT	CASVIGEGTEAFF	-	-	TRBV2	TRBJ1-1
TGTGCCAGCAGCTCCCCCAGAGGGGGCGGAATAGCTTTCTTT	CASSSPRGGGIAFF	TRBD1	-	TRBV11-2	TRBJ1-1
TGTGCCAGCAGCTCGGACCGGGGAGCCGGGGAGCTGTTTTTT	CASSSDRGAGELFF	-	once	TRBV7-3	TRBJ2-2
TGTGCCAGCAGCTTAGAACCGGGAACCTCGGGAAACACCATATATTTT	CASSLEPGTSGNTIYF	-	-	TRBV11-2	TRBJ1-3
TGTGCCAGCAGCCCCACGGTACAGGGGGCATCTAGCTATGGCTACACCTTC	CASSPTVQGASSYGYTF	TRBD1	-	TRBV9	TRBJ1-2
TGTGCCAGCAGAAAGGACAGGGCAGGTAATTCACCCCTCCACTTT	CASRKDRAGNSPLHF	TRBD1	-	TRBV2	TRBJ1-6
TGCGCCAGCAGCTTAGAGGGGGGGTTTTCGGCCTCGTACTACGAGCAGTACTTC	CASSLEGGFSASYYEQYF	-	-	TRBV5-1	TRBJ2-7
TGTGCCAGCATGAGCGGAGCCTTTAACTCCTACGAGCAGTACTTC	CASMSGAFNSYEQYF	-	-	TRBV6-5	TRBJ2-7
TGCAGCGTCCCCAGCGGGGAGGTCTACAATGAGCAGTTCTTC	CSVPSGEVYNEQFF	TRBD2	-	TRBV29-1	TRBJ2-1
TGTGCCAGCAGCCGGGAGGGGGGTGGCACAGATACGCAGTATTTT	CASSREGGGTDTQYF	-	-	TRBV4-2	TRBJ2-3
TGTGCCAGTAGTCACAGGCCAACCTACGAGCAGTACTTC	CASSHRPTYEQYF	-	-	TRBV19	TRBJ2-7
TGTGCCAGCAGCTTTGGTCTCGGAGAGACCCAGTACTTC	CASSFGLGETQYF	-	-	TRBV7-2	TRBJ2-5
TGCGCCAGCAGTGTAGGGGCTTCTAACTATGGCTACACCTTC	CASSVGASNYGYTF	-	-	TRBV5-1	TRBJ1-2
TGTGCCAGCAGTTCAACGGACACCAATGGCTACACCTTC	CASSSTDTNGYTF	-	few	TRBV7-2	TRBJ1-2
TGTGCCAGCAGTGAGGAAGGCGGGGGTACTGAAGCTTTCTTT	CASSEEGGGTEAFF	-	-	TRBV6-1	TRBJ1-1
TGTGCCAGCAGCCAGCCTAGCAGGGGCCAGTACGAGCAGTACTTC	CASSQPSRGQYEQYF	-	-	TRBV3-1/TRBV3-2	TRBJ2-7
TGTGCCAGCAGCGCCCAGGGGGCAGACGAGCAATCGAAAGGCTACACCTTC	CASSAQGADEQSKGYTF	TRBD1	-	TRBV28	TRBJ1-2
TGTGCCAGCAGTTCTCAGAGGGCTGAAGCTTTCTTT	CASSSQRAEAFF	-	-	TRBV28	TRBJ1-1
TGCAGCGTTACCGCGGGGCAGCCTAACTATGGCTACACCTTC	CSVTAGQPNYGYTF	-	-	TRBV29-1	TRBJ1-2